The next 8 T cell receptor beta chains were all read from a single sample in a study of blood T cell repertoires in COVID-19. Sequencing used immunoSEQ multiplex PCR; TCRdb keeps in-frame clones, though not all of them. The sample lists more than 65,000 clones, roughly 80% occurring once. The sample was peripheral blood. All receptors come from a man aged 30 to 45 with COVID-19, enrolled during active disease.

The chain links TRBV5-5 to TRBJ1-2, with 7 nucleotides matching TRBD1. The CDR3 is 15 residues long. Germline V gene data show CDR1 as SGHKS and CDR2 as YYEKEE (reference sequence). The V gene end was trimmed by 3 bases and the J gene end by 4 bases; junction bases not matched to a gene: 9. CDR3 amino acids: CASSSPQTGTYGYTF. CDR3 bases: TGTGCCAGCAGCTCACCCCAGACAGGGACCTATGGCTACACCTTC.

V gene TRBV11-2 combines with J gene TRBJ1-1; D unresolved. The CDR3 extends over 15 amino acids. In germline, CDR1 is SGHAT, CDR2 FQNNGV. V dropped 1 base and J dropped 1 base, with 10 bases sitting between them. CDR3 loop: CASSLGHRKNTEAFF. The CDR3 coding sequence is TGTGCCAGCAGCTTAGGGCACAGAAAGAACACTGAAGCTTTCTTT.

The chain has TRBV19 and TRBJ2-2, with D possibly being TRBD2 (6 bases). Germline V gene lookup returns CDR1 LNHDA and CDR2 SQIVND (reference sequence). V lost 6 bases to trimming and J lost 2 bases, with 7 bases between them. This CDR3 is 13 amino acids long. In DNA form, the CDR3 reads TGTGCCAGTAGCGGGAGTAACACCGGGGAGCTGTTTTTT. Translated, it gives CASSGSNTGELFF.

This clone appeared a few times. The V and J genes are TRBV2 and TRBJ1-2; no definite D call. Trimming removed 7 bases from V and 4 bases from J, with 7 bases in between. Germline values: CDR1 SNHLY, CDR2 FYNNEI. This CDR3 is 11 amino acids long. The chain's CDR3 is CASTRAYGYTF. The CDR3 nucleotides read TGTGCCAGCACACGAGCCTATGGCTACACCTTC.

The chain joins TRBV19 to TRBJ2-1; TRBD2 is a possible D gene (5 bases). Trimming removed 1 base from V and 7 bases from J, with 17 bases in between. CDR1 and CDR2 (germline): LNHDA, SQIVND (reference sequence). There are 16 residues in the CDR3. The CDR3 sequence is CASSIGAAVLGNEQFF. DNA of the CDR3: TGTGCCAGTAGTATAGGCGCAGCGGTCTTGGGGAATGAGCAGTTCTTC.

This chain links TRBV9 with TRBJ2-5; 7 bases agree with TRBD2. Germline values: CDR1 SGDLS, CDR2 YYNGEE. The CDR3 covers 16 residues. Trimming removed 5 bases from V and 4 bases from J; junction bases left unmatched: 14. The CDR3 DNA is TGTGCCAGCAGTCCAACTAGCGCTGTCTCAGCAGAGACCCAGTACTTC. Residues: CASSPTSAVSAETQYF.

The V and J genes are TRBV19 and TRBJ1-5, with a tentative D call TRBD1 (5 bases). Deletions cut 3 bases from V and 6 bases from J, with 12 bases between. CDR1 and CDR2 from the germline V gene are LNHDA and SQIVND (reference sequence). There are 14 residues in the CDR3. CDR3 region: CASSITQGGQPQHF. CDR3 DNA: TGTGCCAGTAGTATTACGCAGGGCGGTCAGCCCCAGCATTTT.

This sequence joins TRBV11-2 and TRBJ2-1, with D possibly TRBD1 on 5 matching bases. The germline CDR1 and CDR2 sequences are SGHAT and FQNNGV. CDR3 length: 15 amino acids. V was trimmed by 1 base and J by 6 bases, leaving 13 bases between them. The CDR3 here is CASSLVGPMLNEQFF. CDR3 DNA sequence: TGTGCCAGCAGCTTAGTGGGGCCTATGCTCAATGAGCAGTTCTTC.